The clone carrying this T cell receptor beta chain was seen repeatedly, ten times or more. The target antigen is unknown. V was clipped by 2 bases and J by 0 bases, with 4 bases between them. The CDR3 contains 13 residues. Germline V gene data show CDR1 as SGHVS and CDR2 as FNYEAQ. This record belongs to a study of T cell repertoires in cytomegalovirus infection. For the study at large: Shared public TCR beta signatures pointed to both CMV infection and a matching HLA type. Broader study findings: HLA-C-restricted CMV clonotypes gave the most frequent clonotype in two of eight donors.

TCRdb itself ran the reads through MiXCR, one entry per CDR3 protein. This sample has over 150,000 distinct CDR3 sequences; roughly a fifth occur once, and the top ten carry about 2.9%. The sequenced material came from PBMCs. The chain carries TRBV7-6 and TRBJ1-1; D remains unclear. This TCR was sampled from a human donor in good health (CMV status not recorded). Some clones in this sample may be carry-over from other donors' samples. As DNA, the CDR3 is TGTGCCAGCAGCTTATCACTGAACACTGAAGCTTTCTTT. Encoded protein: CASSLSLNTEAFF.